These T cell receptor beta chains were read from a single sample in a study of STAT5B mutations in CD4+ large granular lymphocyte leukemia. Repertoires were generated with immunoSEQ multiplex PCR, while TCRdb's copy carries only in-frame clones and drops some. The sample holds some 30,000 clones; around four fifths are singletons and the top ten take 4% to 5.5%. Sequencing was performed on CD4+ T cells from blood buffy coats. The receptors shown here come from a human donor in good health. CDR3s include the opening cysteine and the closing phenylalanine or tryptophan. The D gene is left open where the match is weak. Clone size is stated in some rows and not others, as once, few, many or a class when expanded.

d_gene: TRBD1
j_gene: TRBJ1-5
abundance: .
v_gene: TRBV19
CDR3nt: TGTGCCAGTAGTAGCCCGGTCGGAGGGGGCACGGGGCCCAATCAGCCCCAGCATTTT
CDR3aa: CASSSPVGGGTGPNQPQHF

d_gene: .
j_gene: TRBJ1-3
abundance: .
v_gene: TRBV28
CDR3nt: TGTGCCAGCAGGGGAGAGGGCACTGGAAACACCATATATTTT
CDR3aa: CASRGEGTGNTIYF

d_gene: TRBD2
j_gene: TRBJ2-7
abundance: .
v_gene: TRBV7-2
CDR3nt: TGTGCCAGCAGCTTTACTAGCGGGAGCGAGCAGTACTTC
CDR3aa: CASSFTSGSEQYF

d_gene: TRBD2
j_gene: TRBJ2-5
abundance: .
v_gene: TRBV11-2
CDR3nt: TGTGCCAGCAGCACCGGACTAGCGGACCTTGAGACCCAGTACTTC
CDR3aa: CASSTGLADLETQYF

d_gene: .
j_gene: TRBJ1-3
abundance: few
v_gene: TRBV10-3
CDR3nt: TGTGCCATCAGTGAGTTAACGGATGGAAACACCATATATTTT
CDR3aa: CAISELTDGNTIYF

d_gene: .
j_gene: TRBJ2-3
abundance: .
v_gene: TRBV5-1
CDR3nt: TGCGCCAGCAGCTTGGGCGGACAGCCTAGCACAGATACGCAGTATTTT
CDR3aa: CASSLGGQPSTDTQYF

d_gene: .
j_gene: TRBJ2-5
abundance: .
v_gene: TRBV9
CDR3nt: TGTGCCAGCAGCGTAGCAGGGAACCAAGAGACCCAGTACTTC
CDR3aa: CASSVAGNQETQYF

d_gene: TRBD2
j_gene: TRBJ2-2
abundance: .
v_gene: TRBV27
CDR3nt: TGTGCCAGCAGCCTCTCCCCAATCCAAGCGGGAAACACCGGGGAGCTGTTTTTT
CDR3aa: CASSLSPIQAGNTGELFF

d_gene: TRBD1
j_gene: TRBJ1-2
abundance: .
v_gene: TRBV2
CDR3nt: TGTGCCAGCAGTGAAGCGGGGACAGGGGATGGCTACACCTTC
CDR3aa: CASSEAGTGDGYTF

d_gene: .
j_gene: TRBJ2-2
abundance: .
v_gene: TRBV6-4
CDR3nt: TGTGCCAGCAGTGTAAGCACGAACACCGGGGAGCTGTTTTTT
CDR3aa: CASSVSTNTGELFF

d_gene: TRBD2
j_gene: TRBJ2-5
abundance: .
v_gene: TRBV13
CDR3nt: TGTGCCAGCGGACTAGCGGGAGTCGGTGAGACCCAGTACTTC
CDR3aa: CASGLAGVGETQYF

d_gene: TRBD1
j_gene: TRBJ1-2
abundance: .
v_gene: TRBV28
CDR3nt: TGTGCCACCCCCCCCCGGGACAGGGGACGGTATGGCTACACCTTC
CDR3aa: CATPPRDRGRYGYTF

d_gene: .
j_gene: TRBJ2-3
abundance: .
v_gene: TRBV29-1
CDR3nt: TGCAGCGCCACACTAGCCCCCCCGGGGGATACGCAGTATTTT
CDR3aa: CSATLAPPGDTQYF

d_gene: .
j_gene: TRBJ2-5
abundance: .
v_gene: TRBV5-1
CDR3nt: TGCGCCAGCAGCTTGGGGAACCAAGAGACCCAGTACTTC
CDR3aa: CASSLGNQETQYF

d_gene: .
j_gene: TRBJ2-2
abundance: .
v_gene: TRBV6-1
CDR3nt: TGTGCCAGCACCGGAGGGCAGCCGAACACCGGGGAGCTGTTTTTT
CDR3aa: CASTGGQPNTGELFF

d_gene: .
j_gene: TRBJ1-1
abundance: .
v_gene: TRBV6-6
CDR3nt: TGTGCCAGCAGAGGGAGGACAATGAACACTGAAGCTTTCTTT
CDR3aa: CASRGRTMNTEAFF

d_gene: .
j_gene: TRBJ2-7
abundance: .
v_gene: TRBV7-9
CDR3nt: TGTGCCAGCAGCCCCACCCCCCCGCACGAGCAGTACTTC
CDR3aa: CASSPTPPHEQYF

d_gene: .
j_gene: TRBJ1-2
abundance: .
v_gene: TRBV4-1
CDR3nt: TGCGCCAGCAGCCAAGATTACATGGTTAGAAATAACTATGGCTACACCTTC
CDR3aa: CASSQDYMVRNNYGYTF

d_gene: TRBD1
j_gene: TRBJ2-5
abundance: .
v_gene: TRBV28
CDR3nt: TGTGCCAGCAGTTTTACCTCAGGGGGCGAGACCCAGTACTTC
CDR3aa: CASSFTSGGETQYF

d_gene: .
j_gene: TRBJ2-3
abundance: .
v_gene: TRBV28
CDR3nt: TGTGCCAGCAGGAAGGGGGGGAGCACAGATACGCAGTATTTT
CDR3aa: CASRKGGSTDTQYF

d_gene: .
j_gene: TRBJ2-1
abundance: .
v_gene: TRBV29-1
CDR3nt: TGCAGCGTTGAAACCTTACGGGGGAGGCGTGGTGAGCAGTTCTTC
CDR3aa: CSVETLRGRRGEQFF

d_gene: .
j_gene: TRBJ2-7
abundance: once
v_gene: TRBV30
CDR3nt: TGTGCCTGGAGTAAACCCGAAGGACTTTCAACCTACGAGCAGTACTTC
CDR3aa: CAWSKPEGLSTYEQYF

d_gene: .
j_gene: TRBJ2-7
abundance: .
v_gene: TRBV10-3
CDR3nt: TGTGCCATCATGAGGGGACCAGCCTACGAGCAGTACTTC
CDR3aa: CAIMRGPAYEQYF

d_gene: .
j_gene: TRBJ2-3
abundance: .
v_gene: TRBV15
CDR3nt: TGTGCCACCAGCAGAGATGTTGGCCGGGCTCCCCGGTATTTT
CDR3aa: CATSRDVGRAPRYF

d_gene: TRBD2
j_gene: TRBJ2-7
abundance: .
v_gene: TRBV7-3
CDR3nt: TGTGCCAGCAGCTTAACCGGCAGCGGGAGGCCCGTCTCCTACGAGCAGTACTTC
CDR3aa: CASSLTGSGRPVSYEQYF

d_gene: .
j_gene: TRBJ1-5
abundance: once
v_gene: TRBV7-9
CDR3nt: TGTGCCAGCAGGCCGATAAGGGTGAATCAGCCCCAGCATTTT
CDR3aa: CASRPIRVNQPQHF

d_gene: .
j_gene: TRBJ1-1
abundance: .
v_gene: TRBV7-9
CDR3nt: TGTGCCAGCAGCTTAGCGTCCCGCGTAGGCGGGATCACTGAAGCTTTCTTT
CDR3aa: CASSLASRVGGITEAFF

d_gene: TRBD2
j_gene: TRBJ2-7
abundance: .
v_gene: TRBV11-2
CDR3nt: TGTGCCAGCAGCTTGGGGCGGGAGAGGTACGAGCAGTACTTC
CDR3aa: CASSLGRERYEQYF

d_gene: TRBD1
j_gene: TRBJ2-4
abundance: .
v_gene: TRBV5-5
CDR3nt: TGTGCCAGCAGCTTAGGGATTAACACGGGACAGCTAGCCAAAAACATTCAGTACTTC
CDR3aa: CASSLGINTGQLAKNIQYF

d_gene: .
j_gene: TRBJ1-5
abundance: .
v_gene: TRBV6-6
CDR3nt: TGTGCCAGCAGTTACGATGGAGGAGAGGGATTACAGCCCCAGCATTTT
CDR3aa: CASSYDGGEGLQPQHF

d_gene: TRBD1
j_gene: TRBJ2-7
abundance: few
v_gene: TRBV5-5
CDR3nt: TGTGCCAGCAGCTACCGGGACAGGGGCGAGCAGTACTTC
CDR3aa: CASSYRDRGEQYF

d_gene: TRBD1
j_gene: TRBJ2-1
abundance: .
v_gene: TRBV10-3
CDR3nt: TGTGCCATCAGCGAGAGGACAGGGAGGAACAATGAGCAGTTCTTC
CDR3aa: CAISERTGRNNEQFF

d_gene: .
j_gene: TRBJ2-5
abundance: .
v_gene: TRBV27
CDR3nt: TGTGCCAGCAGTTTATCCAGGCAAGAGACCCAGTACTTC
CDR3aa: CASSLSRQETQYF

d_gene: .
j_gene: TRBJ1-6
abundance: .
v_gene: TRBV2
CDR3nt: TGTGCCAGCCTACCTAGACAGCGGAATTCACCCCTCCACTTT
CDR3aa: CASLPRQRNSPLHF

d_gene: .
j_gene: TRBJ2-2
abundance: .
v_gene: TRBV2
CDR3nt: TGTGCCAGCAGTGCCTTAGGGTCAACCGGGGAGCTGTTTTTT
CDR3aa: CASSALGSTGELFF

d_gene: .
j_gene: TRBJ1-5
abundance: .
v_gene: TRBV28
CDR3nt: TGTGCCAGCAGTCCCTCCAATCAGCCCCAGCATTTT
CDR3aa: CASSPSNQPQHF